The 31 T cell receptor beta chains reported below all come from one sample, sequenced in a study of cytotoxic CD8 clonotypes in ibrutinib-treated CLL. Repertoires were generated with immunoSEQ multiplex PCR, while TCRdb's copy carries only in-frame clones and drops some. The sample shows approximately 32,000 clones, 60% to 80% of them seen only once. This specimen was PBMCs, taken before ibrutinib treatment. These receptors were obtained from a human donor with chronic lymphocytic leukemia.

The chain joins TRBV27 to TRBJ2-7, with D perhaps TRBD1 or TRBD2 (5 bases each). The CDR3 spans 15 residues. V was cut by 3 bases and J by 0 bases, with 12 bases left in between. CDR1 is MNHEY, CDR2 SMNVEV, per germline (reference sequence). CDR3 sequence (DNA): TGTGCCAGCAGTTTGGGGCCGGGGAGCTCCTACGAGCAGTACTTC. Protein sequence: CASSLGPGSSYEQYF.

In its sample, this clone was seen once. The chain links TRBV2 to TRBJ1-1; a possible D gene is TRBD1 (5 bases). CDR3 size: 13 residues. Germline CDR1 reads SNHLY; CDR2 reads FYNNEI. With 6 bases removed from V and 3 bases from J, the gap between germline ends came to 11 bases. The CDR3 is CASRGTRDTEAFF. The CDR3 nucleotides are TGTGCCAGCAGGGGGACTAGGGACACTGAAGCTTTCTTT.

The rearrangement links TRBV28 to TRBJ2-3; the D gene is possibly TRBD2 (5 bases). Trimming cost V 7 bases and J 1 base, with 6 bases left between them. This CDR3 spans 12 amino acids. Germline-derived CDR1 and CDR2 are MDHEN and SYDVKM. CDR3 residues: CASTEGTDTQYF. The CDR3, as DNA: TGTGCCAGCACGGAGGGCACAGATACGCAGTATTTT.

The chain links TRBV7-8 to TRBJ2-7, with 7 positions matching TRBD1. V lost 5 bases, J lost 4 bases, and 2 bases stayed unmatched. The CDR3 is made up of 12 amino acids. Per the germline V gene, CDR1 is SGHVS and CDR2 is FQNEAQ. For the CDR3, the DNA is TGTGCCAGCAGCCCAGGGGGATACGAGCAGTACTTC. Protein: CASSPGGYEQYF.

This chain joins TRBV5-1 and TRBJ2-3; 8 nucleotides agree with TRBD2. This CDR3 has 16 residues. After removal of 2 bases from V and 6 bases from J, the junction contained 11 bases not matched to a gene. Germline CDR1 reads SGHRS; CDR2 reads YFSETQ. The DNA for the CDR3 is TGCGCCAGCAGCTTTGAAGCGGGGGCGGGAGAGGATACGCAGTATTTT. It translates to CASSFEAGAGEDTQYF.

This clone has a handful of counts. V is TRBV2 and J is TRBJ2-1; D not certain. The germline V gene encodes CDR1 SNHLY and CDR2 FYNNEI. Trimming left V 3 bases short and J 1 base short, with 7 bases between. CDR3 size: 14 residues. CDR3 sequence: CASSDPGSYNEQFF. The CDR3 DNA reads TGTGCCAGCAGTGATCCAGGTTCCTACAATGAGCAGTTCTTC.

The chain employs TRBV7-3 and TRBJ2-1; tentative D call: TRBD1 (5 bases). V was pared by 6 bases and J by 8 bases, with 20 bases between. Germline V gene lookup returns CDR1 SGHTA and CDR2 FQGTGA. The CDR3 is made up of 15 amino acids. This CDR3 is CASSYQGGHGDEQFF. The DNA of the CDR3 is TGTGCCAGCAGTTACCAAGGCGGACATGGCGATGAGCAGTTCTTC.

CDR3: CAIRPNLGGVVREQYF. In nucleotides, the CDR3 is TGTGCCATCAGGCCCAACCTTGGGGGAGTGGTGAGGGAGCAGTACTTC. The V call is TRBV10-3, the J call TRBJ2-7, with D perhaps being TRBD1 or TRBD2 (5 bases each). Trimming pared 6 bases from V and 7 bases from J, leaving 25 bases between. The CDR3 covers 16 residues. Germline CDR1 ENHRY, CDR2 SYGVKD.

This chain uses TRBV19 with TRBJ2-7, with D perhaps being TRBD1 or TRBD2 (5 bases each). CDR1 is LNHDA and CDR2 is SQIVND in the germline V gene (reference sequence). Trimming cost V 3 bases and J 5 bases, with 11 bases left between them. The CDR3 runs to 13 residues. The DNA of the CDR3 is TGTGCCAGTAGTATCAGGGAGCGCGACGAGCAGTACTTC. Translated: CASSIRERDEQYF.

This chain connects TRBV6-5 to TRBJ2-5, with D maybe TRBD2 (7 bases). The CDR3 totals 11 residues. The V end was cut by 11 bases, the J end by 4 bases, with 11 bases between. CDR1 and CDR2 from the germline V gene are MNHEY and SVGAGI. CDR3 sequence: CAGGAGETQYF. CDR3 bases: TGTGCCGGGGGGGCTGGAGAGACCCAGTACTTC.

The CDR3 spells CATGGIAGNNEQFF. The DNA of the CDR3 is TGTGCCACCGGGGGGATAGCGGGAAACAATGAGCAGTTCTTC. V is TRBV19 and J is TRBJ2-1, with 8 bases aligning to TRBD2. This CDR3 contains 14 residues. V shed 10 bases, J shed 5 bases, and the junction held 10 bases outside the gene matches. In germline, CDR1 is LNHDA, CDR2 SQIVND (reference sequence).

This chain links TRBV14 with TRBJ2-7, with 8 bases lining up with TRBD2. V shed 1 base and J 12 bases; nucleotides not matched to a gene: 5. This CDR3 is 12 amino acids long. Germline V lookup: CDR1 SGHDN, CDR2 FVKESK. The CDR3 DNA is TGTGCCAGCAGCCAAGCGGGGGGGAGCTTGTACTTC. It encodes CASSQAGGSLYF.

In its sample, this clone was seen a few times. The V and J genes are TRBV10-1 and TRBJ2-5, with a weak D call TRBD1 (5 bases). From germline, CDR1 is WNHNN and CDR2 SYGVQD (reference sequence). The CDR3 runs to 14 residues. The V end lost 6 bases, the J end lost 0 bases, and 11 bases lay between the germline ends. The CDR3 loop reads CASRCGRDQETQYF. Written as DNA, the CDR3 is TGCGCCAGCAGATGTGGCAGGGACCAAGAGACCCAGTACTTC.

This chain uses TRBV19 with TRBJ2-2, with D perhaps matching TRBD2 (6 bases). The CDR3 consists of 16 residues. The germline V and J ends were trimmed by 3 bases and 5 bases, with 16 bases remaining between them. Germline V gene sequence: CDR1 LNHDA, CDR2 SQIVND (reference sequence). The CDR3 nucleotides read TGTGCCAGTAGTATGTGGGGCGGGATGAGGACCGGGGAGCTGTTTTTT. Amino acid sequence: CASSMWGGMRTGELFF.

This clone has just a few counts. The chain has TRBV2 and TRBJ1-2; D perhaps matches TRBD1 (5 bases). CDR1 is SNHLY and CDR2 is FYNNEI in the germline V gene. V gave up 5 bases and J gave up 4 bases, with 11 bases separating them. CDR3 size: 13 residues. CDR3 DNA sequence: TGTGCCAGCAGTACACAGGCTTCCTATGGCTACACCTTC. This gives the protein CASSTQASYGYTF.

The chain uses TRBV6-6 and TRBJ2-1; D not certain. The CDR3 is 12 residues long. Germline CDR1 MNHNY, CDR2 SVGAGI (reference sequence). Trimming left V 3 bases short and J 7 bases short, with 7 bases between. The DNA of the CDR3 is TGTGCCAGCAGTTATATTCGTAATGAGCAGTTCTTC. Protein product: CASSYIRNEQFF.

J is TRBJ2-5 and V is TRBV6-1; D is uncertain. The length of the CDR3 is 14 residues. Trimming stripped 6 bases from V and 4 bases from J, with 15 bases between. Germline V CDR1 and CDR2: MNHNS, SASEGT. DNA for the CDR3: TGTGCCAGCAGCCTTGTTTCGAATCGAGAGACCCAGTACTTC. Translation gives CASSLVSNRETQYF.

The chain links TRBV9 to TRBJ1-4; TRBD1 agrees at 7 bases. V lost 1 base, J lost 6 bases, and 3 bases stayed unmatched. There are 14 residues in the CDR3. Germline values: CDR1 SGDLS, CDR2 YYNGEE. The DNA for the CDR3 is TGTGCCAGCAGCGTATCAGGGGGGCATGAAAAACTGTTTTTT. This gives the protein CASSVSGGHEKLFF. Full variable domain (missing parts from reference TRBV9 and TRBJ1-4): DSGVTQTPKHLITATGQRVTLRCSPRSGDLSVYWYQQSLDQGLQFLIQYYNGEERAKGNILERFSAQQFPDLHSELNLSSLELGDSALYFCASSVSGGHEKLFFGSGTQLSVL.

This rearrangement joins TRBV10-3 to TRBJ1-2; unclear D gene. The CDR3 runs 11 residues. The germline V and J ends were trimmed by 4 bases and 5 bases, with 5 bases remaining between them. Germline V lookup: CDR1 ENHRY, CDR2 SYGVKD. DNA of the CDR3: TGTGCCATCAGTGGGGAGTATGGCTACACCTTC. It translates to CAISGEYGYTF.

This chain joins TRBV7-3 and TRBJ1-1; perhaps TRBD1 as D (5 bases). V lost 1 base and J lost 1, with 10 bases in between. CDR3 length: 15 amino acids. CDR1 is SGHTA and CDR2 is FQGTGA in the germline V gene. CDR3 nucleotides: TGTGCCAGCAGCTTAATCAGGGTTGGGAACACTGAAGCTTTCTTT. It codes for CASSLIRVGNTEAFF.

J is TRBJ1-2 and V is TRBV19, with D maybe TRBD1 (6 bases). V was cut by 8 bases and J by 4 bases, with 23 bases left in between. The CDR3 consists of 16 residues. Per germline, CDR1 LNHDA and CDR2 SQIVND (reference sequence). The CDR3 spells CASSLWGARISYGYTF. CDR3 DNA sequence: TGTGCCAGTTCGCTTTGGGGGGCGAGGATTAGCTATGGCTACACCTTC.

The chain has TRBV9 and TRBJ2-7; 11 bases agree with TRBD2. Germline V gene lookup returns CDR1 SGDLS and CDR2 YYNGEE. J was trimmed by 4 bases and V by 4 bases; bases with no gene match: 7. This CDR3 region has 15 residues. CDR3 loop: CASSPGLAVTYEQYF. CDR3 bases: TGTGCCAGCAGCCCGGGACTAGCGGTAACTTACGAGCAGTACTTC.

The chain has TRBV18 and TRBJ1-1; D unclear. The CDR3 runs to 13 residues. V lost 1 base, J lost 1 base, and 4 bases lay in between. CDR1 KGHSH and CDR2 LQKENI come from the germline V gene. In DNA, the CDR3 is TGTGCCAGCTCACCACTAAAGAACACTGAAGCTTTCTTT. This encodes CASSPLKNTEAFF.

This chain links TRBV9 with TRBJ1-5; tentatively, D is TRBD1 (6 bases). The CDR3 length is 14 residues. V shed 3 bases and J shed 3 bases, with 10 bases lying between them. Germline CDR1 and CDR2: SGDLS and YYNGEE. The chain's CDR3 is CASSEGGPNQPQHF. CDR3 DNA: TGTGCCAGCAGCGAGGGGGGTCCCAATCAGCCCCAGCATTTT.

The V gene is TRBV7-2, the J gene TRBJ2-3, with 8 bases matching TRBD1. The CDR3 spans 15 residues. In germline, CDR1 is SGHTA, CDR2 FQGNSA. The V gene end was trimmed by 4 bases and the J gene end by 3 bases; junction bases not matched to a gene: 6. DNA for the CDR3: TGTGCCAGCAGCTCGTCGGACAGGGTAACAGATACGCAGTATTTT. Its translation is CASSSSDRVTDTQYF. Supplemented by reference TRBV7-2 and TRBJ2-3, the full variable domain reads GAGVSQSPSNKVTEKGKDVELRCDPISGHTALYWYRQSLGQGLEFLIYFQGNSAPDKSGLPSDRFSAERTGGSVSTLTIQRTQQEDSAVYLCASSSSDRVTDTQYFGPGTRLTVL.

This chain connects TRBV6-1 to TRBJ2-7; D perhaps matches TRBD1 (6 bases). The CDR3 has 13 amino acids. Germline CDR1 reads MNHNS; CDR2 reads SASEGT. V lost 7 bases and J 2 bases, leaving 12 bases between the germline ends. The CDR3 nucleotides are TGTGCCAGCATTAAAAGGGACACCTACGAGCAGTACTTC. Translating it yields CASIKRDTYEQYF.

V and J are TRBV12-5 and TRBJ2-3; 8 bases are a match to TRBD1. Trimming took 5 bases from V and 0 from J; bases not matched to a gene: 7. The CDR3 loop spans 16 amino acids. From germline, CDR1 is LGHNT and CDR2 FRNRAP. CDR3 nucleotides: TGTGCTAGTGGTCCCGGAACAGGGGGGAGCACAGATACGCAGTATTTT. This encodes CASGPGTGGSTDTQYF.

V and J are TRBV21-1 and TRBJ2-5; the table's TRBD2 call for D was not verified on the DNA. TRBV21-1 is assigned pseudogene status. There are 20 residues in the CDR3. The CDR3 DNA reads TGTGCCAGCAGCGGCGTCGGACGCAGCGCGGGAGAAGTTTATTGGGAGACCCAGTACTTC. Protein product: CASSGVGRSAGEVYWETQYF.

The CDR3, as DNA: TGTGCCAGCAGCCCAGACAGCACTAGCGGGAGGGCAGCGGAGCAGTTCTTC. This gives the protein CASSPDSTSGRAAEQFF. This chain uses TRBV7-3 with TRBJ2-1, with 13 bases lining up with TRBD2. This CDR3 spans 17 amino acids. With 5 bases clipped from V and 10 bases from J, the junction kept 14 bases outside the gene matches. Germline CDR1 SGHTA, CDR2 FQGTGA.

This clone was observed a handful of times. The chain recombines TRBV19 with TRBJ1-1; weak D call: TRBD1 (6 bases). The ends were cut back, 1 base at V and 3 bases at J, with 9 bases in the middle. The CDR3 runs to 14 residues. Germline CDR1 reads LNHDA; CDR2 reads SQIVND (reference sequence). CDR3 sequence (DNA): TGTGCCAGTAGTATAGTAGCAGGGGACACTGAAGCTTTCTTT. It specifies CASSIVAGDTEAFF.

This clone has more than one count but fewer than ten. This rearrangement joins TRBV6-1 to TRBJ2-6; no reliable D call. Germline V gives CDR1 MNHNS, CDR2 SASEGT. This CDR3 spans 15 amino acids. The ends were cut back, 2 bases at V and 4 bases at J, with 9 bases in the middle. Here the CDR3 reads CASSETATGANVLTF. CDR3 DNA: TGTGCCAGCAGTGAAACAGCTACAGGGGCCAACGTCCTGACTTTC.